These 5 T cell receptor beta chains share one sample of origin, sequenced in a study of beta chain features in type 1 diabetes. As every portion of the isolated RNA was reverse transcribed, the sequencing read expressed TCRB transcripts. The data were produced by immunoSEQ multiplex PCR, yet TCRdb's version contains in-frame clones alone and is incomplete. The data contain 350,000 to 400,000 clones, roughly 16% of them seen just once; the ten biggest clones take up roughly 0.017%. Sequenced sample: naive CD4+ T cells from blood. These receptors all come from a young woman in good health.

This clone was found a few times. The chain couples TRBV29-1 to TRBJ2-5; possibly TRBD2 for D (5 bases). Trimming removed 4 bases from V and 5 bases from J, with 17 bases in between. This CDR3 has 14 amino acids. Germline V lookup: CDR1 SQVTM, CDR2 ANQGSEA. The CDR3 is CSVVGAAVRETQYF. The CDR3 nucleotides read TGCAGCGTTGTGGGAGCGGCCGTACGGGAGACCCAGTACTTC.

This sequence joins TRBV27 and TRBJ2-1; D unresolved. The V end lost 6 bases, the J end lost 4 bases, and 7 bases lay between the germline ends. The length of the CDR3 is 12 residues. In germline, CDR1 is MNHEY, CDR2 SMNVEV (reference sequence). In DNA, the CDR3 is TGTGCCAGCAGAGCAGGATACAATGAGCAGTTCTTC. This encodes CASRAGYNEQFF.

The chain has TRBV9 and TRBJ2-3, with no clear D. The germline CDR1 and CDR2 sequences are SGDLS and YYNGEE. V was pared by 4 bases and J by 0 bases, with 12 bases between. The CDR3 extends over 15 amino acids. The CDR3 here is CASSQRRLSTDTQYF. CDR3 nucleotides: TGTGCCAGCAGCCAACGCAGGTTGAGCACAGATACGCAGTATTTT.

This chain joins TRBV19 and TRBJ2-5; D call uncertain. The CDR3 extends over 13 amino acids. Per the germline V gene, CDR1 is LNHDA and CDR2 is SQIVND (reference sequence). V dropped 5 bases and J dropped 1 base, with 8 bases sitting between them. CDR3 residues: CASSSFRQETQYF. For the CDR3, the DNA is TGTGCCAGTAGTTCTTTTCGCCAAGAGACCCAGTACTTC. The full variable domain, its missing parts supplied by reference TRBV19 and TRBJ2-5, is DGGITQSPKYLFRKEGQNVTLSCEQNLNHDAMYWYRQDPGQGLRLIYYSQIVNDFQKGDIAEGYSVSREKKESFPLTVTSAQKNPTAFYLCASSSFRQETQYFGPGTRLLVL.

This chain joins TRBV27 and TRBJ1-2, with D tentatively TRBD1 (5 bases). Germline CDR1 MNHEY, CDR2 SMNVEV (reference sequence). Trimming took off 6 bases at V and 4 bases at J, with 21 bases between the two ends. The CDR3 has 16 residues. CDR3 in amino acids: CASRLLGGQGSYGYTF. CDR3 DNA sequence: TGTGCCAGCAGACTCCTTGGTGGGCAGGGAAGCTATGGCTACACCTTC.